What follows are 20 T cell receptor beta chains derived from one specimen sequenced in a study of T cell responses to AZD1222 COVID-19 vaccine (dated by TCRdb to the early 2020s). Receptors were amplified or captured by the immunoSEQ multiplex PCR assay. In TCRdb, the immuneACCESS table is reduced to in-frame sequences with V and J assigned. These tables do not hold every clone; where another copy was compared, an unresolved V gene accounts for under half, and the others remain unexplained. This sample lists about 140,000 clones; roughly 90% were detected once. The ten largest clones represent 1.9% of the sample. What the time point label conveys for this sample: baseline before first vaccination. This specimen consisted of peripheral blood, obtained on day 0 of AZD1222 vaccination. The receptors were gathered from an adult in good health.

The V and J genes are TRBV6-1 and TRBJ2-2, with 8 bases matching TRBD1. Trimming cost V 3 bases and J 1 base; bases outside gene matches: 4. Germline V gene sequence: CDR1 MNHNS, CDR2 SASEGT. CDR3 size: 16 residues. CDR3 loop: CASSEGGQGNTGELFF. The CDR3 coding sequence is TGTGCCAGCAGTGAGGGCGGACAGGGGAACACCGGGGAGCTGTTTTTT.

This clone has more than one count but fewer than ten. This chain uses TRBV6-4 with TRBJ1-1, with D unresolved. The CDR3 length is 13 residues. The germline V gene has CDR1 MRHNA and CDR2 SNTAGT. V lost 0 bases and J lost 10, with 12 bases in between. The CDR3 sequence: CASSDSMGMRAFF. Here the CDR3 DNA reads TGTGCCAGCAGTGACTCGATGGGGATGAGAGCTTTCTTT.

The chain links TRBV7-9 to TRBJ1-6, with no clear D. V was clipped by 2 bases and J by 8 bases, with 10 bases between them. Germline CDR1 reads SEHNR; CDR2 reads FQNEAQ (reference sequence). The CDR3 totals 14 residues. The CDR3 protein is CASSLWQDHSPLHF. CDR3 in DNA: TGTGCCAGCAGCTTATGGCAAGACCATTCACCCCTCCACTTT.

The chain carries TRBV30 and TRBJ1-1; no clear D. The CDR3 has 10 residues. Germline values: CDR1 GTSNPN, CDR2 SVGIG (reference sequence). Trimming removed 3 bases at V and 6 bases at J, with 5 bases between. The CDR3 region is CAWRGAEAFF. In DNA form, the CDR3 reads TGTGCCTGGAGGGGAGCTGAAGCTTTCTTT.

V and J are TRBV5-5 and TRBJ2-6; D is perhaps TRBD1 or TRBD2 (6 bases each). Germline values: CDR1 SGHKS, CDR2 YYEKEE (reference sequence). This CDR3 has 15 amino acids. The V gene lost 4 bases and the J gene lost 3 bases, with 11 bases spanning the gap. The DNA of the CDR3 is TGTGCCAGCAGCCTGGAGGGGGTTGGGGCCAACGTCCTGACTTTC. As protein: CASSLEGVGANVLTF.

The rearrangement links TRBV6-5 to TRBJ2-1; tentatively, D is TRBD1 (5 bases). V lost 5 bases and J 2 bases, leaving 10 bases between the germline ends. Germline-derived CDR1 and CDR2 are MNHEY and SVGAGI. The CDR3 is 14 residues long. The CDR3 region has the DNA TGTGCCAGCAGTACAGGCTTCGCCTACAATGAGCAGTTCTTC. Protein sequence: CASSTGFAYNEQFF.

This clone was seen a handful of times. This chain connects TRBV18 to TRBJ2-7, with 7 bases that match TRBD1. The CDR3 length is 12 residues. Germline-derived CDR1 and CDR2 are KGHSH and LQKENI. V shed 6 bases and J 5 bases; nucleotides not matched to a gene: 4. CDR3 loop: CASSLTGNEQYF. The CDR3 bases are TGTGCCAGCTCTCTGACAGGGAACGAGCAGTACTTC.

The chain recombines TRBV5-1 with TRBJ1-1; D uncertain. The ends were cut back, 2 bases at V and 1 base at J, with 3 bases in the middle. Germline V lookup: CDR1 SGHRS, CDR2 YFSETQ. The CDR3 consists of 12 residues. CDR3 protein: CASSFSNTEAFF. The CDR3 nucleotides read TGCGCCAGCAGCTTTTCGAACACTGAAGCTTTCTTT.

The chain is built from TRBV6-5 and TRBJ2-1; TRBD2 aligns across 11 bases. CDR1 MNHEY and CDR2 SVGAGI come from the germline V gene. J lost 4 bases, V lost 4 bases, and 3 bases had no gene match. The CDR3 runs 15 residues. CDR3 sequence: CASSLTSGTYNEQFF. The CDR3 nucleotides are TGTGCCAGCAGTTTGACTAGCGGGACTTACAATGAGCAGTTCTTC.

The V call is TRBV5-4, the J call TRBJ2-5; D gene unclear. Trimming cost V 1 base and J 1 base, with 2 bases left between them. The CDR3 has 12 amino acids. Looked up from germline, CDR1 is SGHNT and CDR2 is YYREEE (reference sequence). CDR3 sequence (DNA): TGTGCCAGCAGCTTGCCCCAAGAGACCCAGTACTTC. Encoded protein: CASSLPQETQYF.

This clone occurred once. The chain uses TRBV27 and TRBJ1-5, with a tentative D call TRBD1 (6 bases). Germline-derived CDR1 and CDR2 are MNHEY and SMNVEV (reference sequence). V lost 5 bases, J lost 3 bases, and 14 bases lay in between. This CDR3 spans 15 amino acids. The CDR3 region is CASSPGQTPNQPQHF. Here the CDR3 DNA reads TGTGCCAGCAGTCCTGGACAGACCCCCAATCAGCCCCAGCATTTT.

The rearrangement joins TRBV7-3 to TRBJ1-1; D not resolved. Germline-derived CDR1 and CDR2 are SGHTA and FQGTGA. The V and J ends lost 1 base and 1 base respectively, with 4 bases between them. The CDR3 length is 13 residues. The CDR3 loop reads CASSLMRNTEAFF. CDR3 nucleotide sequence: TGTGCCAGCAGCTTAATGAGGAACACTGAAGCTTTCTTT.

This rearrangement joins TRBV25-1 to TRBJ1-3, with TRBD1 identical over 8 bases. The germline gives CDR1 MGHDK, CDR2 SYGVNS. With V trimmed by 6 bases and J by 3 bases, 4 bases remained unmatched. This CDR3 region has 14 residues. The CDR3 sequence is CASRVTGGGNTIYF. Here the CDR3 DNA reads TGTGCCAGCAGAGTAACAGGGGGTGGAAACACCATATATTTT.

The rearrangement links TRBV5-1 to TRBJ1-1; D gene ambiguous. V was pared by 1 base and J by 3 bases, with 10 bases between. The CDR3 has 14 residues. Germline lookup yields CDR1 SGHRS and CDR2 YFSETQ. In nucleotides, the CDR3 is TGCGCCAGCAGCTTGTCGCTCAAGGACACTGAAGCTTTCTTT. Translated: CASSLSLKDTEAFF.

The chain uses TRBV28 and TRBJ2-3, with TRBD1 matching over 11 bases. Germline V lookup: CDR1 MDHEN, CDR2 SYDVKM. This CDR3 region has 16 residues. With V trimmed by 4 bases and J by 5 bases, 8 bases remained unmatched. The CDR3 DNA reads TGTGCCAGCAGTTCGACCCCGGGACAGGGGGAAGATACGCAGTATTTT. Translating gives CASSSTPGQGEDTQYF.

The rearrangement links TRBV5-6 to TRBJ2-7, with D tentatively TRBD2 (6 bases). The CDR3 spans 15 residues. Germline V lookup: CDR1 SGHDT, CDR2 YYEEEE. With 3 bases removed from V and 2 bases from J, the gap between germline ends came to 15 bases. As DNA, the CDR3 is TGTGCCAGCAGCTGGGGACCGGGAGCCACCTACGAGCAGTACTTC. Translated, it gives CASSWGPGATYEQYF.

V gene TRBV6-2 or TRBV6-3 combines with J gene TRBJ1-1; a possible D gene is TRBD1 (6 bases). Germline V CDR1 and CDR2: MNHEY, SVGEGT. V dropped 1 base and J dropped 1 base, with 22 bases sitting between them. There are 19 residues in the CDR3. The CDR3, as DNA: TGTGCCAGCAGTTACTACATTGGCCCACTTACAGGGAGGAACACTGAAGCTTTCTTT. This translates into CASSYYIGPLTGRNTEAFF.

The chain joins TRBV18 to TRBJ1-2; D may be TRBD1 (5 bases). V gave up 8 bases and J gave up 6 bases, with 19 bases separating them. CDR3 length equals 14 residues. The germline gives CDR1 KGHSH, CDR2 LQKENI. CDR3 loop: CASPGGGEVHGYTF. CDR3 sequence (DNA): TGTGCCAGCCCCGGTGGGGGAGAAGTACATGGCTACACCTTC.

This clone showed up just once. In DNA form, the CDR3 reads TGTGCCAGTAGTATAGCGGGCACCGACAATGAGCAGTTCTTC. As protein: CASSIAGTDNEQFF. The genes are TRBV19 and TRBJ2-1; no firm D call. The CDR3 loop spans 14 amino acids. Germline V CDR1 and CDR2: LNHDA, SQIVND (reference sequence). V lost 1 base to trimming and J lost 5 bases, with 9 bases between them.

V is TRBV27 and J is TRBJ2-1; the D gene is possibly TRBD1 (5 bases). The germline V gene has CDR1 MNHEY and CDR2 SMNVEV (reference sequence). Between the trimmed V and J ends, which lost 7 bases and 4 bases, there was a span of 17 bases. The CDR3 runs 15 residues. CDR3 in DNA: TGTGCCAGCACTTCTTATGGGGCGTCATACAATGAGCAGTTCTTC. Translation gives CASTSYGASYNEQFF.